In its sample, the clone carrying this T cell receptor beta chain was seen many times. This sample was included in a study of T cells in Graves' hyperthyroidism and ophthalmopathy. The wider study: Once the initial diagnosis was made, peripheral blood was obtained before any treatment.

Amplified TCR beta CDR3 regions came from RNA transcripts. When the TCR CDR3 underwent first-round RT-PCR, the HTBI primer set was used. TCRdb called the multiplex PCR reads again in MiXCR, with one record for every CDR3 protein. Of about 420,000 distinct CDR3 sequences listed, roughly 13% are singletons. The hyperthyroidism was newly diagnosed and had lasted under 2 months; the patients were aged 18 to 65. Diagnosing involved the use of clinical symptoms, serum thyroxine and TRAb, thyroid ultrasound and orbital computed tomography. CDR1 KGHSH and CDR2 LQKENI come from the germline V gene. This CDR3 has 15 amino acids. Trimming pared 4 bases from V and 5 bases from J, leaving 17 bases between.

V is TRBV18 and J is TRBJ1-1, with D tentatively TRBD1 (6 bases). The sample comprised blood. The receptor's source is a woman aged 18-29 years with Graves' hyperthyroidism. The CDR3 spells CASSRPGTTTTEAFF. The CDR3 nucleotides are TGTGCCAGCTCACGCCCCGGGACAACAACTACTGAAGCTTTCTTT. Together with reference TRBV18 and TRBJ1-1, the CDR3 gives the full variable domain: NAGVMQNPRHLVRRRGQEARLRCSPMKGHSHVYWYRQLPEEGLKFMVYLQKENIIDESGMPKERFSAEFPKEGPSILRIQQVVRGDSAAYFCASSRPGTTTTEAFFGQGTRLTVV.